These T cell receptor beta chains were read from a single sample in a study of cytomegalovirus exposure and HLA in healthy donors. The data were produced by immunoSEQ multiplex PCR, yet TCRdb's version contains in-frame clones alone and is incomplete. This table has about 74,000 clones, 94% appearing once. Sequencing input: PBMCs. The receptors were sampled from a woman aged 18-30 years in good health and CMV-seropositive. Both conserved end residues are part of each CDR3. The D gene is left open where the match is weak. Rows may omit the clone size; those that give it use once, few, many or a size class.

J | D | V | size | DNA | CDR3
TRBJ2-4 | TRBD1 | TRBV11-3 | - | TGTGCCAGCAGCTCCGGGACAGGGAGAGGCAAAAACATTCAGTACTTC | CASSSGTGRGKNIQYF
TRBJ2-1 | TRBD2 | TRBV2 | - | TGTGCCAGCAGGATCCCGGGGGGGATGAAGAATGAGCAGTTCTTC | CASRIPGGMKNEQFF
TRBJ1-1 | - | TRBV14 | once | TGTGCCAGCAGCCAATCGTCGGGGTTGGCCACTGAAGCTTTCTTT | CASSQSSGLATEAFF
TRBJ2-7 | - | TRBV7-9 | - | TGTGCCAGCAGCTTTCGACCCGGGACACCCTACGAGCAGTACTTC | CASSFRPGTPYEQYF
TRBJ2-1 | TRBD2 | TRBV7-6 | - | TGTGCCAGCAGCCAGCGGGGGGTCAATGAGCAGTTCTTC | CASSQRGVNEQFF
TRBJ2-1 | TRBD2 | TRBV5-1 | - | TGCGCCAGCAGCCCCGGACTAGCGGATGGTAATGAGCAGTTCTTC | CASSPGLADGNEQFF
TRBJ1-1 | - | TRBV7-7 | - | TGTGGGGAGAAGGAAATGAACACTGAAGCTTTCTTT | CGEKEMNTEAFF
TRBJ1-4 | - | TRBV2 | - | TGTGCCAGCAGGACAATGGTCGCAGGGGCGAATGAAAAACTGTTTTTT | CASRTMVAGANEKLFF
TRBJ1-3 | - | TRBV5-1 | - | TGCGCCAGCAGCTTGGCGAGTACTGGAAACACCATATATTTT | CASSLASTGNTIYF
TRBJ1-1 | TRBD1 | TRBV10-3 | - | TGTGCCATCAGTGAGTGGGACCCGGGACAGGGAGGAGAGGACGGTGAAGCTTTCTTT | CAISEWDPGQGGEDGEAFF
TRBJ2-1 | TRBD1 | TRBV11-1 | - | TGTGCCAGCAGCTCTCAGGGGGATGGTGAGCAGTTCTTC | CASSSQGDGEQFF
TRBJ1-1 | TRBD1 | TRBV28 | - | TGTGCCAGCAGACAGGGGGGAGCTGAAGCTTTCTTT | CASRQGGAEAFF
TRBJ1-4 | TRBD1 | TRBV4-2 | - | TGTGCCAGCAGCCCGGACAGGGACATTGGAAAACTGTTTTTT | CASSPDRDIGKLFF
TRBJ2-3 | TRBD1 | TRBV27 | - | TGTGCCAGCAGCAAAAGACAGGGTACAAGCACAGATACGCAGTATTTT | CASSKRQGTSTDTQYF
TRBJ2-7 | TRBD1 | TRBV7-2 | - | TGTGCCAGCAGCTTAGTCGCCAGGGGGCACGAGCAGTACTTC | CASSLVARGHEQYF
TRBJ1-3 | - | TRBV30 | - | TGTGCCTGGAAATTCATCGACGGAGGAATTATCTCTGGAAACACCATATATTTT | CAWKFIDGGIISGNTIYF
TRBJ2-7 | TRBD2 | TRBV29-1 | - | TGCAGCGTCACGGGAGCGGGTAGCGGGCCCTACGAGCAGTACTTC | CSVTGAGSGPYEQYF
TRBJ1-2 | - | TRBV19 | - | TGTGCCAGTAGGCCGGGAGGGGCGCGTAGCATACCTGGCTACACCTTC | CASRPGGARSIPGYTF
TRBJ2-2 | - | TRBV5-1 | - | TGCGCCAGCAGCTTGGGGCTAGTTATAGCCGGGGAGCTGTTTTTT | CASSLGLVIAGELFF
TRBJ2-7 | - | TRBV10-2 | once | TGCGCCAGCAGGACGGAGACCTACGAGCAGTACTTC | CASRTETYEQYF